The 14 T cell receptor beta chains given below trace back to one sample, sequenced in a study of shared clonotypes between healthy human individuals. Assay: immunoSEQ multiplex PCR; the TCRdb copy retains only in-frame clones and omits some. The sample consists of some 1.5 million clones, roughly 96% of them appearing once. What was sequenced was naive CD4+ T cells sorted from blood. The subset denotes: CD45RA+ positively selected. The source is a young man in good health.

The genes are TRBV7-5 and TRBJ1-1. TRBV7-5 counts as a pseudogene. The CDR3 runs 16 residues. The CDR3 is CARSLASRGANTEAFF. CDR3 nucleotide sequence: TGTGCCAGAAGCTTAGCCAGTAGGGGGGCGAACACTGAAGCTTTCTTT.

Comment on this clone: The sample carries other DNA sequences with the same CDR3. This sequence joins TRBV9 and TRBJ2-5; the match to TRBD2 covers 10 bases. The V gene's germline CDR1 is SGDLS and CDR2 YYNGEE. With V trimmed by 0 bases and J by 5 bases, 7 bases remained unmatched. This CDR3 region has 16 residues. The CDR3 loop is CASSVGLAGVEETQYF. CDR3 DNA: TGTGCCAGCAGCGTAGGTCTAGCGGGAGTCGAGGAGACCCAGTACTTC.

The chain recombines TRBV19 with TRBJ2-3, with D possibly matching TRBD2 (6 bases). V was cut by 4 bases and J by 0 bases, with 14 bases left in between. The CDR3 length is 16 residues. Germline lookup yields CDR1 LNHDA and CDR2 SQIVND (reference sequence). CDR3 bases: TGTGCCAGTAGTAGGGGCGTCGGGACTAGCACAGATACGCAGTATTTT. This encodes CASSRGVGTSTDTQYF. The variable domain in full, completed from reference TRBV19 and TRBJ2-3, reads DGGITQSPKYLFRKEGQNVTLSCEQNLNHDAMYWYRQDPGQGLRLIYYSQIVNDFQKGDIAEGYSVSREKKESFPLTVTSAQKNPTAFYLCASSRGVGTSTDTQYFGPGTRLTVL.

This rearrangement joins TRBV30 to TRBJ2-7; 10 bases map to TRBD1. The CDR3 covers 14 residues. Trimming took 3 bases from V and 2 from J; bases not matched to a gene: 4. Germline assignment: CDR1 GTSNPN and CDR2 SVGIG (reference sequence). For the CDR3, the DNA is TGTGCCTGGAGACGGGACAGGGGCCCCTACGAGCAGTACTTC. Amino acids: CAWRRDRGPYEQYF. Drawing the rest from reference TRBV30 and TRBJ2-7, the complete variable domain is SQTIHQWPATLVQPVGSPLSLECTVEGTSNPNLYWYRQAAGRGLQLLFYSVGIGQISSEVPQNLSASRPQDRQFILSSKKLLLSDSGFYLCAWRRDRGPYEQYFGPGTRLTVT.

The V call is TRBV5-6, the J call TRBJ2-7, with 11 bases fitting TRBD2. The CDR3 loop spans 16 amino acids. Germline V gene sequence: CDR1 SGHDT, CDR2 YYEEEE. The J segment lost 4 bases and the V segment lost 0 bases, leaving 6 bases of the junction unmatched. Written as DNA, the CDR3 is TGTGCCAGCAGCTTGGACACAGCTAGCGGGAGGTACGAGCAGTACTTC. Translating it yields CASSLDTASGRYEQYF.

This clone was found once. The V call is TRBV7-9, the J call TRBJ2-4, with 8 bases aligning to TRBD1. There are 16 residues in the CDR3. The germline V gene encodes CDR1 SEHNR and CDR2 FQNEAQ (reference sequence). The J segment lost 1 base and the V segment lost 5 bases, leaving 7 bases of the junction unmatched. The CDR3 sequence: CASSHAQGAAKNIQYF. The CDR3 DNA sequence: TGTGCCAGCAGCCACGCTCAGGGGGCTGCCAAAAACATTCAGTACTTC.

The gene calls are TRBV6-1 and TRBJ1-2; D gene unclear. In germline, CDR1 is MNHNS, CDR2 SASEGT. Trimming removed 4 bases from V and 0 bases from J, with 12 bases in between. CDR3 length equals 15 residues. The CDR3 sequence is CASSAYLLANYGYTF. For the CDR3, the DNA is TGTGCCAGCAGTGCGTACCTACTCGCTAACTATGGCTACACCTTC.

CDR3 amino acids: CASSQDPPPSSYNEQFF. The CDR3 nucleotides read TGCGCCAGCAGCCAAGATCCCCCCCCGAGCTCCTACAATGAGCAGTTCTTC. V usage is TRBV4-3 and J usage is TRBJ2-1; D call uncertain. Trimming removed 0 bases from V and 0 bases from J, with 12 bases in between. Germline-derived CDR1 and CDR2 are LGHNA and YSLEER. This CDR3 has 17 residues.

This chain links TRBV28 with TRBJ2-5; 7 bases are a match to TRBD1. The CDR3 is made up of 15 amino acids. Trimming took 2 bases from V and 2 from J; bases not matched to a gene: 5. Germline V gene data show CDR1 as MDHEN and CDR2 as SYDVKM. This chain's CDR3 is CASSLRGQSQETQYF. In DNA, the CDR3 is TGTGCCAGCAGTTTAAGGGGACAGTCTCAAGAGACCCAGTACTTC.

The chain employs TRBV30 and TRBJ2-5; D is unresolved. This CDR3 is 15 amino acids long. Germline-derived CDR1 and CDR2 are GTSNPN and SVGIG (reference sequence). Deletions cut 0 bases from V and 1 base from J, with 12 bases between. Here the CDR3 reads CAWSVSLPPQETQYF. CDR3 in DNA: TGTGCCTGGAGTGTATCTTTACCTCCCCAAGAGACCCAGTACTTC.

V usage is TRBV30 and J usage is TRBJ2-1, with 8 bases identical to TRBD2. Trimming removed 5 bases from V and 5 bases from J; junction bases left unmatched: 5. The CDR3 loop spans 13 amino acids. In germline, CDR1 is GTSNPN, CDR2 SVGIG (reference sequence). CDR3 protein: CAWSSGRDNEQFF. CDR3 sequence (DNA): TGTGCCTGGTCGTCCGGGAGGGACAATGAGCAGTTCTTC.

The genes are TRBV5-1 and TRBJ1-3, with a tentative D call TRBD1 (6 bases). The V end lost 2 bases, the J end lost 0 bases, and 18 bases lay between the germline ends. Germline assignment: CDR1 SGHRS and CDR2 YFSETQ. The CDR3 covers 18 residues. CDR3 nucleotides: TGCGCCAGCAGCTTAGCAGCACCGGGACACAACTCTGGAAACACCATATATTTT. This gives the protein CASSLAAPGHNSGNTIYF.

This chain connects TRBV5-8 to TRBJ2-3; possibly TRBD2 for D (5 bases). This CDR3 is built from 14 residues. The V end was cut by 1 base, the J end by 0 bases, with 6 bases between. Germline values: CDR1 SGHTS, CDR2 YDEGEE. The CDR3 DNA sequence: TGTGCCAGCAGCTTGCGGACTAGCACAGATACGCAGTATTTT. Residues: CASSLRTSTDTQYF. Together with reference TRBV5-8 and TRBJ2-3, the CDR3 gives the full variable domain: EAGVTQSPTHLIKTRGQQATLRCSPISGHTSVYWYQQALGLGLQFLLWYDEGEERNRGNFPPRFSGRQFPNYSSELNVNALELEDSALYLCASSLRTSTDTQYFGPGTRLTVL.

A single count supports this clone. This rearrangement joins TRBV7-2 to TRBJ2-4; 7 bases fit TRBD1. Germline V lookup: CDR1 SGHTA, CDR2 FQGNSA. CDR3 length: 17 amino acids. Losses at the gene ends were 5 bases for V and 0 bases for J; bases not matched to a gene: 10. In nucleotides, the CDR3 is TGTGCCAGCAGCCGTCCCCTGGGACAGCTAGCCAAAAACATTCAGTACTTC. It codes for CASSRPLGQLAKNIQYF.